Detailed here is one TCR beta chain. The data were taken from a study of blood T cell repertoires in COVID-19. TCRdb keeps only in-frame clones here, not all; method: immunoSEQ multiplex PCR. The sample comprises 100,000 to 130,000 clones, more than 70% of which are singletons, and roughly 6.6% rests with the top ten. Sequenced sample: peripheral blood. This receptor was taken from a man over 45 with active or convalescent COVID-19.

The DNA of the CDR3 is TGTGCCAGTACCCCCTATAGCAATCAGCCCCAGCATTTT. This codes for CASTPYSNQPQHF. The V and J genes are TRBV19 and TRBJ1-5; no definite D call. CDR3 length equals 13 residues. Germline CDR1 reads LNHDA; CDR2 reads SQIVND (reference sequence). Trimming pared 7 bases from V and 0 bases from J, leaving 7 bases between.